This T cell receptor (beta chain) was documented in a study of T-cell memory formation after mild COVID-19. On the study more broadly: Largely donor-specific TCR clusters were found.

The CDR3 covers 13 residues. Trimming removed 6 bases from V and 4 bases from J, with 12 bases in between. The germline V gene has CDR1 SNHLY and CDR2 FYNNEI. TCRdb passed the 5' RACE reads through MiXCR, listing each CDR3 protein once. The table has more than 250,000 distinct CDR3 sequences, 16% seen once. The sequenced sample consisted of PBMCs or a T cell subset sorted from them (not recorded which). The source of this sequence is a man aged 18-30 years who had mild COVID-19 (a few samples of this study predate the infection). Cell type and time point are not known. The chain links TRBV2 to TRBJ1-2; D perhaps matches TRBD1 (5 bases). This CDR3 is CASREGLGYGYTF. The CDR3 DNA is TGTGCCAGCAGGGAGGGGCTTGGCTATGGCTACACCTTC.